This record concerns one TCR beta chain sequence. The table lists this clonotype with many counts. Its recognized antigen is unknown. Qualities for individual bases were not recorded, and no much larger clone is one base off. The sample originates from a study of T cells in Graves' hyperthyroidism and ophthalmopathy (dated by TCRdb to between 2019 and 2020). Regarding the research as a whole: Peripheral blood was sampled at the time of initial diagnosis, prior to any treatment. The study also compared thyroid tissue and blood T-cell repertoires from about six Graves' hyperthyroidism patients. A discovery cohort of about a hundred patients, about 40 with Graves' ophthalmopathy and about 60 with stable Graves' hyperthyroidism, was used to find distinguishing TCR V-J signatures. The 95 to 100 discovery patients were randomly divided into training and test sets at a 7:3 ratio. After blood sampling, hyperthyroidism patients were treated with methimazole at a starting dose of 30 mg daily, and ophthalmopathy patients were treated with high-dose intravenous methylprednisolone. Whether ophthalmopathy could be predicted prospectively was tested in an independent validation cohort made up of under 20 hyperthyroidism patients plus 17 patients who later progressed to ophthalmopathy. The paper describes TCR Vbeta CDR3 sequencing of 120 to 150 peripheral blood samples, made up of 43 ophthalmopathy patients, 70 to 75 hyperthyroidism patients and some 17 progressor patients.

Amplification of TCR beta CDR3 regions was carried out from RNA transcripts. The first round of RT-PCR for the TCR CDR3 was performed with the HTBI primer set and the Qiagen OneStep RT-PCR kit. Libraries were constructed in a second round of multiplex PCR, after which size selection and purification were performed. Sequencing of the libraries was done on an Illumina HiSeq2000 using paired-end 100 bp reads. Per the authors' processing: SOAPnuke was used to process the raw data, with reads discarded if the reads contained adapters or uncalled bases, had a mean Phred below 15, or lacked an exact constant-primer or identifier match. High-quality paired reads were merged using COPE v1.2.5, and each unique nucleotide sequence was defined as a clonotype. Clonotypes were aligned to IMGT TRBV, TRBD and TRBJ reference segments using MiTCR v1.1. Only V-J combinations with frequency above 0.0001, covering 99.2% of repertoires, were analysed. The TCS score was defined as the ratio of F50 (clonal expansion) to E x V (chaos), calculated using BLOSUM62-based TCRdist between CDR3 peptides within each V-J. Welch's t-statistics and random forest reduced some 510 V-J features to about 12, which were used in a naive Bayes classifier (R e1071). Using fastp at Q25 and MiXCR, TCRdb reprocessed the public reads and kept productive beta chains. Every entry covers one CDR3 protein and lists the most common genes and DNA from its rows. Here the V and J calls rest on TCRdb's processing, not on the authors' analysis. A total of some 500,000 distinct CDR3 sequences appear in this sample, about an eighth of them only once. The top ten constitute less than 20% of the sample.

Stable Graves' hyperthyroidism was defined as no progression to ophthalmopathy during 18 months of follow-up. The hyperthyroidism patients were between 18 and 65 years old and newly diagnosed, with a disease duration of less than 2 months. Patients with uncontrolled infections, other autoimmune diseases, pregnancy or lactation were excluded. Diagnoses were established on the basis of clinical symptoms, serum thyroxine and TRAb, thyroid ultrasound, and orbital computed tomography. Ficoll-Paque density gradient centrifugation was used to isolate PBMCs from 9.5 to 10 ml of fresh peripheral blood. Total RNA was extracted using Trizol reagent, and RNA quality was assessed on an Agilent 2100 Bioanalyzer. General findings and caveats noted by the study authors: Ophthalmopathy was separated from stable hyperthyroidism by a 13 V-J signature model, with approximately 90% sensitivity and about 81% specificity obtained in cross-validation and 80%/75% obtained in testing. Sample size was not statistically predetermined, and blinding of investigators to group allocation was not performed. Most expanded thyroid clonotypes (frequency above 0.001) were also detected in blood, a finding suggesting that blood repertoires may reflect thyroid immune responses. In validation, progression to ophthalmopathy was predicted by the model with 70.59% sensitivity and around 76% specificity, a median of roughly 6.4 months before onset.

CDR1 and CDR2 are drawn from the germline V gene: MNHEY, SVGAGI. The CDR3 numbers 14 residues from cysteine through phenylalanine. CDR3 DNA is the only sequence kept; it has 42 bases, read in frame from the first base. V sheds 2 bases and J sheds 3 bases, leaving 8 bases between their ends. This sequence uses TRBV6-5 and TRBJ2-1, with an unclear D gene assignment. This receptor was identified in a woman aged 18-35 years with Graves' hyperthyroidism. Material for sequencing was blood. CDR3 sequence: CASSYRTDYNEQFF. The DNA sequence is TGTGCCAGCAGTTACCGGACGGACTACAATGAGCAGTTCTTC.